Listed below are T cell receptor beta chains from one sample, sequenced in a study of identical twins. TCRdb passed the 5' RACE reads through MiXCR, listing each CDR3 protein once. This table has roughly 750,000 distinct CDR3 sequences, 20% to 25% appearing once. The data were also submitted as part of a second study, on T cells expressing NK-cell markers.

The specimen was PBMCs. These receptor sequences come from a woman between 18 and 29 years old in good health. The CDR3 runs from the conserved cysteine through the conserved F or W. Each record gives: clone size, V gene, J gene, D gene, CDR3 DNA, CDR3 protein. A D gene is named only where the DNA matches it firmly. Size tells how often a clone was seen (once, few, many) or the class of an expanded clone, and some rows leave it out.

many	TRBV10-1	TRBJ2-7	NA	TGCGCCAGCAGCCCGGGGCGGGTCTCCTACGAGCAGTACTTC	CASSPGRVSYEQYF
few	TRBV29-1	TRBJ1-1	NA	TGCAGCGGCTGGGGTGGCACTGAAGCTTTCTTT	CSGWGGTEAFF
NA	TRBV5-1	TRBJ2-1	TRBD2	TGCGCCAGCAGCGTCCGGACTAGCGGGGGGTATGAGCAGTTCTTC	CASSVRTSGGYEQFF
NA	TRBV12-3/TRBV12-4	TRBJ1-1	NA	TGTGCCAGCAGTTTAGGAAGGGGGGCAGCGAACACTGAAGCTTTCTTT	CASSLGRGAANTEAFF
few	TRBV4-3	TRBJ2-5	NA	TGCGCCAGCAGCCGAAGACTAGGGGGAGGAATGGGGGTCCAAGAGACCCAGTACTTC	CASSRRLGGGMGVQETQYF
many	TRBV24-1	TRBJ2-1	TRBD2	TGTGCCACCAGACTAGCGGTCTACAATGAGCAGTTCTTC	CATRLAVYNEQFF
NA	TRBV6-2/TRBV6-3	TRBJ2-5	NA	TGTGCCAGCAGTTATCGGCAGGGGAGAACCCAAGAGACCCAGTACTTC	CASSYRQGRTQETQYF
NA	TRBV30	TRBJ2-3	NA	TGTGCCTGGAGTATGACCCTCCGTGATACGCAGTATTTT	CAWSMTLRDTQYF
few	TRBV7-2	TRBJ1-1	TRBD1	TGTGCCAGCAGCTTAACGAGACAGGGTAACACTGAAGCTTTCTTT	CASSLTRQGNTEAFF
NA	TRBV20-1	TRBJ2-1	NA	TGCAGTGCTAGTGCCCGAGTGGGCAATGAGCAGTTCTTC	CSASARVGNEQFF
few	TRBV20-1	TRBJ2-7	TRBD1	TGCAGTGCTAGAGAAGGAGGACAGGTTAGTTACGAGCAGTACTTC	CSAREGGQVSYEQYF
NA	TRBV9	TRBJ2-7	TRBD1	TGTGCCAGCAGCGTGGTTGGGACAGGGGCTTTATCCGAGCAGTACTTC	CASSVVGTGALSEQYF
NA	TRBV4-2	TRBJ2-7	NA	TGTGCCATCGGCCCTGGCCTCCTAAGGTTGTACTTC	CAIGPGLLRLYF
NA	TRBV20-1	TRBJ2-1	TRBD1	TGCAGTGGACAGGGCTTCTCCTACAATGAGCAGTTCTTC	CSGQGFSYNEQFF
NA	TRBV7-9	TRBJ2-5	TRBD2	TGTGCCAGCAGCCCCTCCGAGTGGGCTAGCGGGCAAGAGACCCAGTACTTC	CASSPSEWASGQETQYF
few	TRBV20-1	TRBJ2-7	NA	TGCAGTGCTAGAAGCAGGAGCTACGAGCAGTACTTC	CSARSRSYEQYF
NA	TRBV6-1	TRBJ2-7	NA	TGTGCCAGCCGGAAGTTGGGGAGAGACTACGAGCAGTACTTC	CASRKLGRDYEQYF
NA	TRBV5-5	TRBJ1-2	NA	TGTGCCAGCAGCTTGGCGTTTCGCTATGGCTACACCTTC	CASSLAFRYGYTF
NA	TRBV20-1	TRBJ1-5	TRBD1	TGCAGTGCTAGAGATCAGACAGGGAATCAGCCCCAGCATTTT	CSARDQTGNQPQHF
NA	TRBV27	TRBJ2-7	TRBD1	TGTGCCAGCAGCTTACAGGGGGCGATTATCTACGAGCAGTACTTC	CASSLQGAIIYEQYF
NA	TRBV9	TRBJ2-1	TRBD1	TGTGCCAGCAGCTTGAGGCGACAGGGCGACTACAATGAGCAGTTCTTC	CASSLRRQGDYNEQFF
few	TRBV7-9	TRBJ2-5	NA	TGTGCCAGCAGCTTTTGGGGGGAAGAGACCCAGTACTTC	CASSFWGEETQYF
NA	TRBV19	TRBJ2-1	NA	TGTGCCAGTAGTATAGGGGCAAATGAGCAGTTCTTC	CASSIGANEQFF
NA	TRBV5-1	TRBJ2-1	TRBD2	TGCGCCAGCAGCTTGGCCCCAGGCGGGGGGGCTGGTGAGCAGTTCTTC	CASSLAPGGGAGEQFF
many	TRBV20-1	TRBJ2-7	NA	TGCAGTGCTAGACGGGGCGACGAGCAGTACTTC	CSARRGDEQYF
many	TRBV5-1	TRBJ2-4	TRBD2	TGCGCCAGCAGCTTCCCCCTAGCGGGGGGGATGAACATTCAGTACTTC	CASSFPLAGGMNIQYF